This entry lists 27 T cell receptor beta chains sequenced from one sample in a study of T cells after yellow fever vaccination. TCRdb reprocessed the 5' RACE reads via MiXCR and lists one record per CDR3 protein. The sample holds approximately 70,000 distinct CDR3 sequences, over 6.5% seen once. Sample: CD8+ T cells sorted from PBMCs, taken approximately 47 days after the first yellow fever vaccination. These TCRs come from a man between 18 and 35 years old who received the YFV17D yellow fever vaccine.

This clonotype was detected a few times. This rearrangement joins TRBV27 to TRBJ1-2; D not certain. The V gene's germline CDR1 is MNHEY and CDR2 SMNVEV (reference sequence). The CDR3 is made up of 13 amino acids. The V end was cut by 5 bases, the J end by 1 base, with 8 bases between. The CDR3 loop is CASSTLLNYGYTF. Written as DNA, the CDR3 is TGTGCCAGCAGTACTCTCCTTAACTATGGCTACACCTTC.

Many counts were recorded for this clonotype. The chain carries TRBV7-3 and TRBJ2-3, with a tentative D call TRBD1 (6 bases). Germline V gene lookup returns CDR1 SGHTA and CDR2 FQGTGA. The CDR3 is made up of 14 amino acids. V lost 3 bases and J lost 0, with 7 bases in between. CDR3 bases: TGTGCCAGCAGCTTGCAGGGGAGCACAGATACGCAGTATTTT. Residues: CASSLQGSTDTQYF.

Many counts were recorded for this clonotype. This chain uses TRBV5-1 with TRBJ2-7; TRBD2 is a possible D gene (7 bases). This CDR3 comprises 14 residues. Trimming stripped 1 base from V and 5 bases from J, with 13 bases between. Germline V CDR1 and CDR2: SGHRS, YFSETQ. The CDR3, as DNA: TGCGCCAGCAGCTTGAACGCGGGGGCCCACGAGCAGTACTTC. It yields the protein CASSLNAGAHEQYF.

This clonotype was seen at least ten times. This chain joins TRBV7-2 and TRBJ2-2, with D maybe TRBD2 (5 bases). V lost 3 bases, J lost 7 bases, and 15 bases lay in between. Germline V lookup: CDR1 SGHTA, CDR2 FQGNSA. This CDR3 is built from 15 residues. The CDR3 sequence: CASSFTSHYHGELFF. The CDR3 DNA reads TGTGCCAGCAGCTTTACTAGTCATTACCACGGGGAGCTGTTTTTT.

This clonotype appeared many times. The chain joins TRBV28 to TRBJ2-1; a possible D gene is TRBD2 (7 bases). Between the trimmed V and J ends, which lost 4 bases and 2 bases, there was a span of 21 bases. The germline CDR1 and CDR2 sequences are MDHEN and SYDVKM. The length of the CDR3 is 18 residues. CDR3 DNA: TGTGCCAGCAGTTACCTCCTTCCTGGCGGGGGCACCTACAATGAGCAGTTCTTC. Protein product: CASSYLLPGGGTYNEQFF.

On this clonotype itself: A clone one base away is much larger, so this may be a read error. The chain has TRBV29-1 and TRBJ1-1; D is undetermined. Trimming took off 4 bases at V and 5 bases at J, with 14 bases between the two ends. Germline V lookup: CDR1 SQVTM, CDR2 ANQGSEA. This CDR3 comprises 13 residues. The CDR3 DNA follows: TGCAGCGTTGTTGGCAGCCAGATTACTGAAGCTTTCTTT. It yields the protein CSVVGSQITEAFF. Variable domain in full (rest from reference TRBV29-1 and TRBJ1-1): SAVISQKPSRDICQRGTSLTIQCQVDSQVTMMFWYRQQPGQSLTLIATANQGSEATYESGFVIDKFPISRPNLTFSTLTVSNMSPEDSSIYLCSVVGSQITEAFFGQGTRLTVV.

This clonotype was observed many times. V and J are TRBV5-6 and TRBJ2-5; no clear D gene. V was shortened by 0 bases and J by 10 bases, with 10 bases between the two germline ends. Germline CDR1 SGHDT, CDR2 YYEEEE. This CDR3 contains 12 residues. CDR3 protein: CASSLGTTIQYF. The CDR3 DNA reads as TGTGCCAGCAGCTTGGGGACGACGATCCAGTACTTC. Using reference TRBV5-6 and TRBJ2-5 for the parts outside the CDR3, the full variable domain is DAGVTQSPTHLIKTRGQQVTLRCSPKSGHDTVSWYQQALGQGPQFIFQYYEEEERQRGNFPDRFSGHQFPNYSSELNVNALLLGDSALYLCASSLGTTIQYFGPGTRLLVL.

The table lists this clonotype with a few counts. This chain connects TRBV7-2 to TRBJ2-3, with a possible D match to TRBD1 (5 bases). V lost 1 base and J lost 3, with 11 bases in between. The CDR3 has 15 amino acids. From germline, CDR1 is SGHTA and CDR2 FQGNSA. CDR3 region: CASSLVGQGTDTQYF. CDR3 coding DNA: TGTGCCAGCAGCTTAGTAGGCCAGGGAACAGATACGCAGTATTTT.

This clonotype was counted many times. CDR3 loop: CATSDLGSADTQYF. The DNA for the CDR3 is TGTGCCACCAGTGATTTAGGATCGGCGGATACGCAGTATTTT. The chain carries TRBV24-1 and TRBJ2-3, with no clear D. CDR1 is KGHDR, CDR2 SFDVKD, per germline. V was cut by 1 base and J by 6 bases, with 10 bases left in between. The CDR3 covers 14 residues.

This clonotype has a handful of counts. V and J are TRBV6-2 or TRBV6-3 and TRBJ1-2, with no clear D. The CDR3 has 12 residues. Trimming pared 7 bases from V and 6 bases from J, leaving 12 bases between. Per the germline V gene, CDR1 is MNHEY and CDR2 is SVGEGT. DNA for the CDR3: TGTGCCAGCACCCGATACCGGGATGGCTACACCTTC. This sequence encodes CASTRYRDGYTF.

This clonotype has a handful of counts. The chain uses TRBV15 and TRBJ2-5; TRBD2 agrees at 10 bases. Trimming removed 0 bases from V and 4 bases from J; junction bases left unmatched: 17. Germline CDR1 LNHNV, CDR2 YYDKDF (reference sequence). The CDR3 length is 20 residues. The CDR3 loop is CATSRENAVLAGGNGETQYF. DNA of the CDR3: TGTGCCACCAGCAGAGAGAATGCGGTGTTAGCGGGGGGAAACGGAGAGACCCAGTACTTC. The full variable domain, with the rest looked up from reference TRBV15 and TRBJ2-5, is DAMVIQNPRYQVTQFGKPVTLSCSQTLNHNVMYWYQQKSSQAPKLLFHYYDKDFNNEADTPDNFQSRRPNTSFCFLDIRSPGLGDTAMYLCATSRENAVLAGGNGETQYFGPGTRLLVL.

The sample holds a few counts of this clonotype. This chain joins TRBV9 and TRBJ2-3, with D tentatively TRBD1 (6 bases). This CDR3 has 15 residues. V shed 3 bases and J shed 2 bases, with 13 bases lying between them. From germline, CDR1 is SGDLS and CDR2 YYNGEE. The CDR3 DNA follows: TGTGCCAGCAGCGCGGGACACCGAATCACAGATACGCAGTATTTT. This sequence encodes CASSAGHRITDTQYF.

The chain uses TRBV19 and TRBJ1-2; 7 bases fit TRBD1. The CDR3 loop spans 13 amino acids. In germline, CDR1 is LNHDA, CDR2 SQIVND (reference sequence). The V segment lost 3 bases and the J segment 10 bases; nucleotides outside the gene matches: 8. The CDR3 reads CASSITGAYIYTF. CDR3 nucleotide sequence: TGTGCCAGTAGTATTACAGGGGCCTACATCTACACCTTC. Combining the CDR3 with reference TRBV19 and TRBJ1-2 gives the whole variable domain DGGITQSPKYLFRKEGQNVTLSCEQNLNHDAMYWYRQDPGQGLRLIYYSQIVNDFQKGDIAEGYSVSREKKESFPLTVTSAQKNPTAFYLCASSITGAYIYTFGSGTRLTVV.

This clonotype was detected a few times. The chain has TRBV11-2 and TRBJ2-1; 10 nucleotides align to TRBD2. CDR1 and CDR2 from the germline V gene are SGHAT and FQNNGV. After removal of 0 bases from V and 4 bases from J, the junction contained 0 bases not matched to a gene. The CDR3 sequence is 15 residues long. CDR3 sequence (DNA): TGTGCCAGCAGCTTAGAACTAGCGGGGTACAATGAGCAGTTCTTC. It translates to CASSLELAGYNEQFF.

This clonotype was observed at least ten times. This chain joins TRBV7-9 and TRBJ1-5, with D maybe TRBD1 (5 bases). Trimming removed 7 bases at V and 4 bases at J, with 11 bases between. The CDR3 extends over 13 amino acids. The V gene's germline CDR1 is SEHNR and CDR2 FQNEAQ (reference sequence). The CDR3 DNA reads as TGTGCCAGCACCTTCGGGGGGAATCAGCCCCAGCATTTT. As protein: CASTFGGNQPQHF.

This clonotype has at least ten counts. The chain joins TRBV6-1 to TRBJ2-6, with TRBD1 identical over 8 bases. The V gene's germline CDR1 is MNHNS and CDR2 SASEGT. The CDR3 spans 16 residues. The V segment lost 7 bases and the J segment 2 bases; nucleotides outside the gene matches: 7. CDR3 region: CASTQGQGPGANVLTF. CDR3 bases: TGTGCCAGCACCCAAGGACAGGGACCTGGGGCCAACGTCCTGACTTTC.

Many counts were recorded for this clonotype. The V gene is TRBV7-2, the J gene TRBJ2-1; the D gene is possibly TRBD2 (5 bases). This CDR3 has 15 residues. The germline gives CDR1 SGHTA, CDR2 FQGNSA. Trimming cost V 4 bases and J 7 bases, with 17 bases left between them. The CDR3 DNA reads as TGTGCCAGCAGCTCCCTTTTAGTAGCGAGGAATGAGCAGTTCTTC. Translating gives CASSSLLVARNEQFF.

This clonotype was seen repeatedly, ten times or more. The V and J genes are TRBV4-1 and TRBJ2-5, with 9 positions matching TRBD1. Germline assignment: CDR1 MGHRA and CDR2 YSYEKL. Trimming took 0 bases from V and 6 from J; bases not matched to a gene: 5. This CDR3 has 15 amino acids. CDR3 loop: CASSQDSGTGKTQYF. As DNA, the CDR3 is TGCGCCAGCAGCCAAGACTCTGGGACAGGGAAGACCCAGTACTTC.

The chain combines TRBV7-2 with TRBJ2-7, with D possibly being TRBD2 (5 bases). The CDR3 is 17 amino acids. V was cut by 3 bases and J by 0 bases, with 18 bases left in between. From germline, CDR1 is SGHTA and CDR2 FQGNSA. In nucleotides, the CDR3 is TGTGCCAGCAGCTTGGCCGTCGTAGCGCCTAGCTCCTACGAGCAGTACTTC. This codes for CASSLAVVAPSSYEQYF.

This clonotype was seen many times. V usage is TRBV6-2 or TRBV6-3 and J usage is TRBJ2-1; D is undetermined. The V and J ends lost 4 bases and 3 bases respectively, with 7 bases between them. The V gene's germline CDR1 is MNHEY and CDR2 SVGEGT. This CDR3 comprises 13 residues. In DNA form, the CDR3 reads TGTGCCAGCAGTTTAACTGTCTACAATGAGCAGTTCTTC. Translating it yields CASSLTVYNEQFF.

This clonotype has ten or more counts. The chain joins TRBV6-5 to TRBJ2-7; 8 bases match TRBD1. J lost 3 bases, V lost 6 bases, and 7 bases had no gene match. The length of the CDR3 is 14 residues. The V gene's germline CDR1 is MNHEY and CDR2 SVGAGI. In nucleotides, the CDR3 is TGTGCCAGCAGCAGGGGGCAATTCTTCTACGAGCAGTACGTC. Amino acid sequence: CASSRGQFFYEQYV.

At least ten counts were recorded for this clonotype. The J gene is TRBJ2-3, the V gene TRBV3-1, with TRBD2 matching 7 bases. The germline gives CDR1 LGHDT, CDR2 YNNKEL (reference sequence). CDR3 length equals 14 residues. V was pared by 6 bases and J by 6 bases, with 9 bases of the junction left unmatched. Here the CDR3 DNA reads TGTGCCAGCAGGGCGAGCGGGGAGGAGGATACGCAGTATTTT. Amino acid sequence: CASRASGEEDTQYF.

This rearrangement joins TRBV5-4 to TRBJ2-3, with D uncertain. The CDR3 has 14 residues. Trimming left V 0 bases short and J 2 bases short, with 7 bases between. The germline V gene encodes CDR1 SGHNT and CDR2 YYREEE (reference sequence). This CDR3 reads CASSLGDPTDTQYF. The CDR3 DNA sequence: TGTGCCAGCAGCTTGGGAGACCCCACAGATACGCAGTATTTT.

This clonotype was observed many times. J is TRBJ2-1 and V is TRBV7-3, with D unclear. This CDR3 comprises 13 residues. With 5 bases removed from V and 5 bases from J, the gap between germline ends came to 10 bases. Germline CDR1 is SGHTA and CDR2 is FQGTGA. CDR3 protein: CASSIEWNNEQFF. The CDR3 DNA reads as TGTGCCAGCAGCATAGAGTGGAACAATGAGCAGTTCTTC. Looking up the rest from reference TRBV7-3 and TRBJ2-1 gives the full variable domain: GAGVSQTPSNKVTEKGKYVELRCDPISGHTALYWYRQSLGQGPEFLIYFQGTGAADDSGLPNDRFFAVRPEGSVSTLKIQRTERGDSAVYLCASSIEWNNEQFFGPGTRLTVL.

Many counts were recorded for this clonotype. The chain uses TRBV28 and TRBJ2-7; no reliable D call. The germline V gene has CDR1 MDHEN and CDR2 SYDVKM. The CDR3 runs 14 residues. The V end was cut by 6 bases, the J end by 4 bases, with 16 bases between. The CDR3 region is CASSVGTAYYEQYV. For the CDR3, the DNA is TGTGCCAGCAGCGTGGGTACAGCCTATTACGAGCAGTACGTC.

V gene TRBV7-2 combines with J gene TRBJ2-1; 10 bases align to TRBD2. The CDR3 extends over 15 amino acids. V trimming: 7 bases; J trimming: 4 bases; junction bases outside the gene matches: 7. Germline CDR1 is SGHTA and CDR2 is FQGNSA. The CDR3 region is CASNLLAGPYNEQFF. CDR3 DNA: TGTGCCAGCAACCTACTAGCGGGACCTTACAATGAGCAGTTCTTC.

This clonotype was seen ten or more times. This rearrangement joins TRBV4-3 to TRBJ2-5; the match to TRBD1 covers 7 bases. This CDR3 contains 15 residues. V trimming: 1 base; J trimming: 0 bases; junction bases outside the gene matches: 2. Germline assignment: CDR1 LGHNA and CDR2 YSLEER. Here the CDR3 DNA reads TGCGCCAGCAGCCAAGTCGACAGGGACCAAGAGACCCAGTACTTC. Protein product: CASSQVDRDQETQYF.